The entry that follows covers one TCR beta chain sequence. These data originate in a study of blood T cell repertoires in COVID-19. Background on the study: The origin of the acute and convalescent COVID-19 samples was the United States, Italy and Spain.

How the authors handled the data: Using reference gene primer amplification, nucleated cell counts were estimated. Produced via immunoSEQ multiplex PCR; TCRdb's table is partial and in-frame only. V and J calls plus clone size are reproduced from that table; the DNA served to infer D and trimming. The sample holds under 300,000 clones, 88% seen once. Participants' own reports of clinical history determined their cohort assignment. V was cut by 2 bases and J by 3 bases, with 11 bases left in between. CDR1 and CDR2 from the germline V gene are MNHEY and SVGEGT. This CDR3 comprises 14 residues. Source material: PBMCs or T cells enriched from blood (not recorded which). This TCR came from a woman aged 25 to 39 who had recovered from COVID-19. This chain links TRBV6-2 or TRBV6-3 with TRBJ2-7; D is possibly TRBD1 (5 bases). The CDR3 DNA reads TGTGCCAGCAGTTACGATCAGGGCTACTACGAGCAGTACTTC. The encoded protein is CASSYDQGYYEQYF.